This T cell receptor beta chain was sequenced during a study of blood T cell repertoires in COVID-19. There are 13 residues in the CDR3. V shed 5 bases and J shed 1 base, with 8 bases lying between them. In germline, CDR1 is MNHEY, CDR2 SVGEGT. This clone was recorded once. Clones were sequenced by immunoSEQ multiplex PCR, and TCRdb holds only the in-frame ones, with some missing. The data show 95,000 to 150,000 clones, around 89% seen once. This TCR was recovered from an older woman with COVID-19, enrolled during active disease. The chain couples TRBV6-2 or TRBV6-3 to TRBJ1-2; a weak D match, TRBD1 (6 bases). Sequenced sample: peripheral blood. The CDR3 spells CASSADSNYGYTF. The CDR3 DNA reads as TGTGCCAGCAGTGCGGACAGTAACTATGGCTACACCTTC.